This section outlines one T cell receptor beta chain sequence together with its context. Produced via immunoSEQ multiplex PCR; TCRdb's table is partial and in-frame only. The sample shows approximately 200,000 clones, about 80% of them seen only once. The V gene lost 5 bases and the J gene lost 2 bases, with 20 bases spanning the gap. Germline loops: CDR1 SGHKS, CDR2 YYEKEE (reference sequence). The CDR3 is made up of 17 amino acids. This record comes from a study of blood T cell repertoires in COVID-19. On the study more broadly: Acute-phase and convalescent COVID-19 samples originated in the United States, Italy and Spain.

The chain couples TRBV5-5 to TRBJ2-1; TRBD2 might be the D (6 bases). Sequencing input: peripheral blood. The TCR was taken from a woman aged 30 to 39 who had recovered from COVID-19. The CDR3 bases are TGTGCCAGCAGTAAACTCCGGGAGTTGAACACCTACAATGAGCAGTTCTTC. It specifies CASSKLRELNTYNEQFF.